Presented here are 23 T cell receptor beta chains from one specimen sequenced in a study of T cells in tumors after PD-1 blockade. Method: immunoSEQ multiplex PCR; TCRdb's copy keeps in-frame clones and lacks some. Here the sample spans fewer than 50,000 clones, about 85% being singletons. Material: PBMCs, obtained before anti-PD-1 treatment. These receptors were taken from a human donor with basal cell carcinoma.

CDR3 protein: CASSLFPTDTQYF. The CDR3 region has the DNA TGTGCCAGCAGTTTGTTCCCCACAGATACGCAGTATTTT. The chain combines TRBV12-3 or TRBV12-4 with TRBJ2-3, with D uncertain. The CDR3 sequence is 13 residues long. The V end lost 3 bases, the J end lost 2 bases, and 6 bases lay between the germline ends.

The chain combines TRBV5-1 with TRBJ1-1; D uncertain. The CDR3 length is 14 residues. V lost 0 bases, J lost 1 base, and 7 bases lay in between. Germline lookup yields CDR1 SGHRS and CDR2 YFSETQ. This chain's CDR3 is CASSLGAGNTEAFF. CDR3 DNA sequence: TGCGCCAGCAGCTTGGGTGCGGGGAACACTGAAGCTTTCTTT.

The CDR3 here is CASSEALAGDPTDTQYF. The DNA of the CDR3 is TGTGCCAGCAGTGAGGCGCTAGCGGGCGACCCCACAGATACGCAGTATTTT. This chain joins TRBV6-4 and TRBJ2-3, with 8 bases lining up with TRBD2. Germline loops: CDR1 MRHNA, CDR2 SNTAGT. Unmatched junction bases numbered 10, after V lost 3 bases and J lost 2 bases. CDR3 size: 17 residues.

This chain links TRBV3-1 (or the pseudogene TRBV3-2) with TRBJ1-2; D call uncertain. From germline, CDR1 is LGHDT and CDR2 YNNKEL (reference sequence). CDR3 length equals 15 residues. V was clipped by 2 bases and J by 2 bases, with 12 bases between them. The CDR3 nucleotides are TGTGCCAGCAGCCAATCTCTTACAGTAAACTATGGCTACACCTTC. It specifies CASSQSLTVNYGYTF.

This clone was recorded only once. Written as DNA, the CDR3 is TGTGCCAGCAGCACGGGACTAGCGGGCACCGGGGAGCTGTTTTTT. It is translated as CASSTGLAGTGELFF. The chain links TRBV13 to TRBJ2-2, with 12 positions matching TRBD2. V was pared by 5 bases and J by 4 bases, with 2 bases of the junction left unmatched. CDR3 length equals 15 residues. CDR1 and CDR2 (germline): PRHDT, FYEKMQ (reference sequence).

In the case of this clone: This specimen includes other DNA sequences encoding the same CDR3. J is TRBJ2-2 and V is TRBV19; 9 nucleotides align to TRBD2. The V segment lost 3 bases and the J segment 7 bases; nucleotides outside the gene matches: 6. The germline CDR1 and CDR2 sequences are LNHDA and SQIVND (reference sequence). This CDR3 comprises 15 residues. CDR3 amino acids: CASSIRAGGHGELFF. For the CDR3, the DNA is TGTGCCAGTAGTATCCGCGCGGGGGGGCACGGGGAGCTGTTTTTT.

This chain uses TRBV11-3 with TRBJ1-6; D not resolved. The ends were cut back, 6 bases at V and 2 bases at J, with 11 bases in the middle. Germline CDR1 is SGHNT and CDR2 is YENEEA. The CDR3 covers 15 residues. For the CDR3, the DNA is TGTGCCAGCAGGTCTACAGTGACCTATAATTCACCCCTCCACTTT. As protein: CASRSTVTYNSPLHF.

This rearrangement joins TRBV3-1 (or the pseudogene TRBV3-2) to TRBJ2-7; a weak D match, TRBD1 (5 bases). Germline CDR1 reads LGHDT; CDR2 reads YNNKEL (reference sequence). The CDR3 runs 14 residues. Trimming removed 4 bases at V and 10 bases at J, with 20 bases between. The CDR3 nucleotides are TGTGCCAGCAGCCTAGACAGTAGCTGGGTGGAACAGTACTTC. Translated, it gives CASSLDSSWVEQYF.

J is TRBJ2-7 and V is TRBV18; 11 nucleotides match TRBD2. V lost 3 bases, J lost 2 bases, and 0 bases stayed unmatched. The germline V gene encodes CDR1 KGHSH and CDR2 LQKENI. This CDR3 has 14 residues. The CDR3 nucleotides are TGTGCCAGCTCACCTAGCGGGGGGGCCTACGAGCAGTACTTC. Its protein is CASSPSGGAYEQYF.

The V and J genes are TRBV7-9 and TRBJ2-5; D is unclear. Germline lookup yields CDR1 SEHNR and CDR2 FQNEAQ (reference sequence). This CDR3 comprises 13 residues. The V and J ends lost 2 bases and 1 base respectively, with 5 bases between them. CDR3 coding DNA: TGTGCCAGCAGCTTAACACTCCAAGAGACCCAGTACTTC. Its protein is CASSLTLQETQYF. Supplemented by reference TRBV7-9 and TRBJ2-5, the full variable domain reads DTGVSQNPRHKITKRGQNVTFRCDPISEHNRLYWYRQTLGQGPEFLTYFQNEAQLEKSRLLSDRFSAERPKGSFSTLEIQRTEQGDSAMYLCASSLTLQETQYFGPGTRLLVL.

This rearrangement joins TRBV7-2 to TRBJ2-5, with TRBD1 matching 8 bases. The V gene end was trimmed by 1 base and the J gene end by 5 bases; junction bases not matched to a gene: 0. This CDR3 is built from 13 residues. Germline V gene data show CDR1 as SGHTA and CDR2 as FQGNSA. CDR3 loop: CASSLGQGETQYF. The CDR3 bases are TGTGCCAGCAGCTTAGGACAGGGGGAGACCCAGTACTTC.

The rearrangement joins TRBV28 to TRBJ2-5; D is undetermined. Germline V gives CDR1 MDHEN, CDR2 SYDVKM. The length of the CDR3 is 15 residues. With 7 bases removed from V and 5 bases from J, the gap between germline ends came to 20 bases. The CDR3 region is CASTFTSVIRETQYF. The CDR3 coding sequence is TGTGCCAGCACCTTTACTTCAGTTATAAGGGAGACCCAGTACTTC.

V usage is TRBV6-6 and J usage is TRBJ1-4; weak D call: TRBD1 (6 bases). Germline CDR1 is MNHNY and CDR2 is SVGAGI (reference sequence). This CDR3 spans 17 amino acids. Trimming removed 6 bases at V and 0 bases at J, with 17 bases between. Here the CDR3 reads CASSRDRLAATNEKLFF. CDR3 in DNA: TGTGCCAGCAGCCGAGACAGGTTGGCCGCAACTAATGAAAAACTGTTTTTT.

The J gene is TRBJ1-2, the V gene TRBV7-2, with TRBD1 matching 9 bases. The CDR3 extends over 16 amino acids. Germline CDR1 and CDR2: SGHTA and FQGNSA. The junction had 10 bases not matched to a gene; V was cut back by 4 bases and J by 4 bases. In nucleotides, the CDR3 is TGTGCCAGCAGCTATGCAAGGACAGGGGCATTCTATGGCTACACCTTC. It codes for CASSYARTGAFYGYTF.

The CDR3 nucleotides are TGTGCCACCCAGCTTAGAACAGGGTATTACAATGAGCAGTTCTTC. Encoded protein: CATQLRTGYYNEQFF. The chain carries TRBV7-8 and TRBJ2-1; possibly TRBD1 for D (6 bases). This CDR3 has 15 residues. V shed 10 bases and J shed 4 bases, with 20 bases lying between them. Germline CDR1 SGHVS, CDR2 FQNEAQ.

The gene calls are TRBV6-5 and TRBJ1-5, with a possible D match to TRBD1 (5 bases). There are 12 residues in the CDR3. From germline, CDR1 is MNHEY and CDR2 SVGAGI. V dropped 8 bases and J dropped 3 bases, with 8 bases sitting between them. The CDR3 DNA is TGTGCCAGCCGGACACCCAATCAGCCCCAGCATTTT. Translation gives CASRTPNQPQHF.

The V call is TRBV7-9, the J call TRBJ2-3, with a possible D match to TRBD2 (6 bases). V lost 3 bases and J 4 bases, leaving 14 bases between the germline ends. Per the germline V gene, CDR1 is SEHNR and CDR2 is FQNEAQ (reference sequence). The CDR3 consists of 15 residues. The CDR3 spells CASSFSSGGPDTQYF. CDR3 nucleotides: TGTGCCAGCAGCTTTTCTAGTGGAGGGCCAGATACGCAGTATTTT.

This chain connects TRBV7-8 to TRBJ2-7; D possibly matches TRBD1 or TRBD2 (5 bases each). Trimming removed 4 bases at V and 2 bases at J, with 12 bases between. CDR1 is SGHVS, CDR2 FQNEAQ, per germline. The CDR3 sequence is 14 residues long. DNA for the CDR3: TGTGCCAGCAGCTCCCCGCCGGGGCCCTACGAGCAGTACTTC. Encoded protein: CASSSPPGPYEQYF.

The rearrangement links TRBV30 to TRBJ1-2; 9 bases agree with TRBD1. CDR3 length: 12 residues. Trimming took 3 bases from V and 4 from J; bases not matched to a gene: 0. Germline V lookup: CDR1 GTSNPN, CDR2 SVGIG (reference sequence). CDR3 coding DNA: TGTGCCTGGAGGACAGGGGGCTATGGCTACACCTTC. Translated: CAWRTGGYGYTF. The whole variable domain, remainder taken from reference TRBV30 and TRBJ1-2, is SQTIHQWPATLVQPVGSPLSLECTVEGTSNPNLYWYRQAAGRGLQLLFYSVGIGQISSEVPQNLSASRPQDRQFILSSKKLLLSDSGFYLCAWRTGGYGYTFGSGTRLTVV.

V gene TRBV2 combines with J gene TRBJ1-1; no reliable D call. The V and J ends lost 6 bases and 10 bases respectively, with 9 bases between them. Germline CDR1 reads SNHLY; CDR2 reads FYNNEI. The CDR3 length is 10 residues. The CDR3 DNA is TGTGCCAGCAGGGTCGAACGAGCTTTCTTT. This encodes CASRVERAFF.

There are a few counts of this clone. The chain joins TRBV2 to TRBJ2-2; D unresolved. CDR3 size: 13 residues. The V gene's germline CDR1 is SNHLY and CDR2 FYNNEI. Trimming cost V 6 bases and J 6 bases, with 11 bases left between them. CDR3 sequence reads: CASSAIWPGELFF. CDR3 sequence (DNA): TGTGCCAGCAGCGCGATTTGGCCCGGGGAGCTGTTTTTT.

The chain employs TRBV6-5 and TRBJ2-5; D unresolved. Trimming took 4 bases from V and 1 from J, leaving 13 bases between them. The length of the CDR3 is 15 residues. The germline CDR1 and CDR2 sequences are MNHEY and SVGAGI. The CDR3 here is CASSSTRTLQETQYF. DNA for the CDR3: TGTGCCAGCAGTTCGACTCGTACCCTCCAAGAGACCCAGTACTTC.

In nucleotides, the CDR3 is TGTGCCAGCAGCTTTGGGAAACAGGGGAGCAATCAGCCCCAGCATTTT. Translating it yields CASSFGKQGSNQPQHF. The rearrangement links TRBV12-1 to TRBJ1-5; the table names TRBD1, a call not compared with the DNA. TRBV12-1 is a recognized pseudogene. The CDR3 length is 16 residues.